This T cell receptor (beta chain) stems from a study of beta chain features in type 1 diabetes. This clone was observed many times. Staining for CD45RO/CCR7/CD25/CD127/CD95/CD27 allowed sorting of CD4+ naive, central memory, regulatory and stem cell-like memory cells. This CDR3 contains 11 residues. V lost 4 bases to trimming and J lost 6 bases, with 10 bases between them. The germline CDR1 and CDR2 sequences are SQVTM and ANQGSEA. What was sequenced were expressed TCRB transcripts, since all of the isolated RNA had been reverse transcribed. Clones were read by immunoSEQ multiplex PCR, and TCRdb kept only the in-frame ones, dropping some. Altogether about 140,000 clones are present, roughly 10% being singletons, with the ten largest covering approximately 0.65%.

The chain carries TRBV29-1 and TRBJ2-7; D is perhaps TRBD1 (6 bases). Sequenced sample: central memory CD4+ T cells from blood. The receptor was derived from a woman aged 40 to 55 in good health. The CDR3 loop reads CSVGEQGEQYF. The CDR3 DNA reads TGCAGCGTTGGGGAACAGGGCGAGCAGTACTTC.